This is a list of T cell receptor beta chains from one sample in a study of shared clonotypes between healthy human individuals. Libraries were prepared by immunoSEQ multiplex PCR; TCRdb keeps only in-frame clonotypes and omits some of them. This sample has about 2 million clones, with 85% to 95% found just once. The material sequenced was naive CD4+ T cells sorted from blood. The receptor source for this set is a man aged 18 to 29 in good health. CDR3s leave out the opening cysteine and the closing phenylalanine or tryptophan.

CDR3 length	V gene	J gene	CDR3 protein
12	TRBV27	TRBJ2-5	ASSELDFMETQY
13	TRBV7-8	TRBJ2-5	ASSLVYSGGETQY
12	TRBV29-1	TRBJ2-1	SVVNRDSYNEQF
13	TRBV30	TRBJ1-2	AWISMLGGTHGYT
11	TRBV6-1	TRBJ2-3	ASPSVSTDTQY
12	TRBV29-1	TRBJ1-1	SAFTGGANTEAF
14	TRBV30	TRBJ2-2	AWSPHNVRSIGELF
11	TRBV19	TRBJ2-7	ASSMSRDRDQY
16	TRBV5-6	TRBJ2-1	ASSLDAAGGAFYNEQF
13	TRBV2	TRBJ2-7	ASSELASSSYEQY
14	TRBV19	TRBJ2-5	ASSMERLAGRETQY
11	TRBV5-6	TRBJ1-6	ASSLDRNSPLH
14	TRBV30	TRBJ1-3	AWRLPGLSTGNTIY
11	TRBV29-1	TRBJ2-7	SASSRVADEQY
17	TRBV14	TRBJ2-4	ASSRDSGTREVAKNIQY